The rows below give T cell receptor beta chains drawn from one sample of a study of cytomegalovirus exposure and HLA in healthy donors. Only in-frame clones appear in the TCRdb table, and some are missing; sequencing was by immunoSEQ multiplex PCR. The sample records about 270,000 clones, just over 70% being singletons. The sample consisted of PBMCs. Source of these receptors: a female donor in good health and CMV-seronegative. CDR3s include the opening cysteine and the closing phenylalanine or tryptophan. A D gene is named only where the DNA matches it firmly. The size of a clone is reported for some rows only, either as once, few or many, or as a class for expanded clones.

cdr3_aa: CASSPTLGAGGTEAFF
cdr3_nt: TGTGCCAGCAGTCCTACACTTGGGGCAGGGGGGACTGAAGCTTTCTTT
v_call: TRBV28
clone_size: once
d_call: TRBD1
cdr3_length: 16
j_call: TRBJ1-1

cdr3_aa: CASSPGTSNGIQYF
cdr3_nt: TGTGCCAGCAGCCCCGGGACTAGCAATGGCATTCAGTACTTC
v_call: TRBV9
clone_size: .
d_call: TRBD2
cdr3_length: 14
j_call: TRBJ2-4

cdr3_aa: CASSTGTGRGYTF
cdr3_nt: TGTGCCAGCAGTACGGGTACAGGGCGCGGCTACACCTTC
v_call: TRBV6-5
clone_size: .
d_call: .
cdr3_length: 13
j_call: TRBJ1-2

cdr3_aa: CASSLVSGTSEEQYF
cdr3_nt: TGTGCCAGCAGTTTGGTTAGCGGGACCTCTGAAGAGCAGTACTTC
v_call: TRBV27
clone_size: .
d_call: TRBD2
cdr3_length: 15
j_call: TRBJ2-7

cdr3_aa: CATQRDYEQYF
cdr3_nt: TGTGCCACCCAGCGTGACTACGAGCAGTACTTC
v_call: TRBV27
clone_size: .
d_call: .
cdr3_length: 11
j_call: TRBJ2-7

cdr3_aa: CASSCNSSNYGYTF
cdr3_nt: TGTGCCAGCAGCTGTAACAGCTCAAACTATGGCTACACCTTC
v_call: TRBV7-4
clone_size: few
d_call: .
cdr3_length: 14
j_call: TRBJ1-2

cdr3_aa: CASSLNREGRGHYEQYF
cdr3_nt: TGCGCCAGCAGCTTGAACAGGGAGGGAAGGGGACATTACGAGCAGTACTTC
v_call: TRBV5-1
clone_size: .
d_call: .
cdr3_length: 17
j_call: TRBJ2-7

cdr3_aa: CASSLGRGTVNQPQHF
cdr3_nt: TGTGCCAGCAGTTTAGGAAGGGGGACAGTCAATCAGCCCCAGCATTTT
v_call: TRBV27
clone_size: .
d_call: TRBD1
cdr3_length: 16
j_call: TRBJ1-5

cdr3_aa: CASSSGQGGDYGYTF
cdr3_nt: TGTGCCAGCAGTTCCGGACAGGGGGGGGACTATGGCTACACCTTC
v_call: TRBV27
clone_size: .
d_call: TRBD1
cdr3_length: 15
j_call: TRBJ1-2

cdr3_aa: CASSQGPGSTYGYTF
cdr3_nt: TGCGCCAGCAGCCAAGGGCCAGGCTCCACGTATGGCTACACCTTC
v_call: TRBV4-1
clone_size: few
d_call: .
cdr3_length: 15
j_call: TRBJ1-2

cdr3_aa: CASSPGQGSTEAFF
cdr3_nt: TGTGCCAGCTCACCGGGGCAGGGGTCCACTGAAGCTTTCTTT
v_call: TRBV18
clone_size: .
d_call: .
cdr3_length: 14
j_call: TRBJ1-1

cdr3_aa: CASSPGQGTYGYTF
cdr3_nt: TGTGCCAGTAGTCCGGGACAGGGGACCTATGGCTACACCTTC
v_call: TRBV19
clone_size: .
d_call: TRBD1
cdr3_length: 14
j_call: TRBJ1-2

cdr3_aa: CASSFSWTSTDTQYF
cdr3_nt: TGTGCCAGCAGCTTTTCGTGGACTAGCACAGATACGCAGTATTTT
v_call: TRBV5-4
clone_size: .
d_call: .
cdr3_length: 15
j_call: TRBJ2-3

cdr3_aa: CASRLGGNYGYTF
cdr3_nt: TGTGCCAGCAGATTGGGGGGGAACTATGGCTACACCTTC
v_call: TRBV6-5
clone_size: .
d_call: .
cdr3_length: 13
j_call: TRBJ1-2

cdr3_aa: CASSSRGRTLSYEQYF
cdr3_nt: TGTGCCAGCAGCTCCAGGGGCAGGACACTCTCCTACGAGCAGTACTTC
v_call: TRBV11-3
clone_size: .
d_call: .
cdr3_length: 16
j_call: TRBJ2-7

cdr3_aa: CASSSLGEGVNEKLFF
cdr3_nt: TGTGCCAGCAGTTCCCTTGGCGAGGGAGTCAATGAAAAACTGTTTTTT
v_call: TRBV6-5
clone_size: .
d_call: .
cdr3_length: 16
j_call: TRBJ1-4

cdr3_aa: CASSSLAGGPGELFF
cdr3_nt: TGCGCCAGCAGCTCCCTAGCGGGAGGGCCCGGGGAGCTGTTTTTT
v_call: TRBV5-1
clone_size: .
d_call: TRBD2
cdr3_length: 15
j_call: TRBJ2-2

cdr3_aa: CASSTDRGPEWETQYF
cdr3_nt: TGTGCCAGCAGCACAGACAGGGGCCCTGAATGGGAGACCCAGTACTTC
v_call: TRBV11-2
clone_size: .
d_call: TRBD1
cdr3_length: 16
j_call: TRBJ2-5

cdr3_aa: CAISESGDTQYF
cdr3_nt: TGTGCCATCAGTGAGTCCGGAGATACGCAGTATTTT
v_call: TRBV10-3
clone_size: .
d_call: .
cdr3_length: 12
j_call: TRBJ2-3

cdr3_aa: CASRSGSSSYEQYF
cdr3_nt: TGTGCCAGCAGGAGCGGGAGTAGCTCCTACGAGCAGTACTTC
v_call: TRBV6-5
clone_size: .
d_call: TRBD2
cdr3_length: 14
j_call: TRBJ2-7

cdr3_aa: CASSVATTGRVGETQYF
cdr3_nt: TGTGCCAGCAGCGTAGCTACTACGGGGAGAGTAGGAGAGACCCAGTACTTC
v_call: TRBV9
clone_size: few
d_call: .
cdr3_length: 17
j_call: TRBJ2-5

cdr3_aa: CASSPGTGGYEQYF
cdr3_nt: TGTGCCAGCAGTCCCGGGACAGGGGGATACGAGCAGTACTTC
v_call: TRBV27
clone_size: few
d_call: TRBD1
cdr3_length: 14
j_call: TRBJ2-7

cdr3_aa: CASSSDRWATEAFF
cdr3_nt: TGTGCCAGCAGTTCCGACAGGTGGGCCACTGAAGCTTTCTTT
v_call: TRBV28
clone_size: .
d_call: .
cdr3_length: 14
j_call: TRBJ1-1

cdr3_aa: CASSFGRVGEKLFF
cdr3_nt: TGCGCCAGCAGCTTTGGGAGGGTTGGGGAAAAACTGTTTTTT
v_call: TRBV5-1
clone_size: .
d_call: .
cdr3_length: 14
j_call: TRBJ1-4

cdr3_aa: CASSPGESTQETQYF
cdr3_nt: TGTGCCAGCAGCCCAGGGGAGTCCACCCAAGAGACCCAGTACTTC
v_call: TRBV14
clone_size: once
d_call: .
cdr3_length: 15
j_call: TRBJ2-5

cdr3_aa: CASSPGTDYEQYF
cdr3_nt: TGTGCCAGCTCACCCGGGACTGACTACGAGCAGTACTTC
v_call: TRBV18
clone_size: .
d_call: .
cdr3_length: 13
j_call: TRBJ2-7

cdr3_aa: CASSLGVRSSGHEATGELFF
cdr3_nt: TGCGCCAGCAGCTTGGGAGTTAGATCTAGCGGGCACGAGGCCACCGGGGAGCTGTTTTTT
v_call: TRBV5-1
clone_size: .
d_call: TRBD2
cdr3_length: 20
j_call: TRBJ2-2

cdr3_aa: CASSLERRGGELFF
cdr3_nt: TGTGCCAGCAGCTTGGAGCGACGCGGGGGTGAACTGTTTTTT
v_call: TRBV5-8
clone_size: once
d_call: .
cdr3_length: 14
j_call: TRBJ1-4

cdr3_aa: CASFTGLGNTIYF
cdr3_nt: TGTGCCAGCTTTACAGGGTTGGGAAACACCATATATTTT
v_call: TRBV6-5
clone_size: .
d_call: .
cdr3_length: 13
j_call: TRBJ1-3

cdr3_aa: CASSETGGPDEQYF
cdr3_nt: TGCGCCAGCAGTGAAACGGGAGGGCCTGACGAGCAGTACTTC
v_call: TRBV10-2
clone_size: .
d_call: TRBD2
cdr3_length: 14
j_call: TRBJ2-7

cdr3_aa: CASLMGQGFGELFF
cdr3_nt: TGTGCCAGCCTTATGGGACAGGGTTTCGGGGAGCTGTTTTTT
v_call: TRBV6-5
clone_size: .
d_call: TRBD1
cdr3_length: 14
j_call: TRBJ2-2

cdr3_aa: CASSREANSNQPQHF
cdr3_nt: TGTGCCAGCAGCCGAGAAGCCAATAGCAATCAGCCCCAGCATTTT
v_call: TRBV6-5
clone_size: .
d_call: .
cdr3_length: 15
j_call: TRBJ1-5

cdr3_aa: CASSIGTGSTDTQYF
cdr3_nt: TGTGCCAGCAGCATCGGGACAGGCAGCACAGATACGCAGTATTTT
v_call: TRBV7-9
clone_size: .
d_call: TRBD1
cdr3_length: 15
j_call: TRBJ2-3

cdr3_aa: CASGLLWDRVGLAKNIQYF
cdr3_nt: TGTGCTAGTGGTTTGCTTTGGGACAGGGTTGGGCTAGCCAAAAACATTCAGTACTTC
v_call: TRBV12-5
clone_size: .
d_call: TRBD1
cdr3_length: 19
j_call: TRBJ2-4

cdr3_aa: CASTHAYEQYF
cdr3_nt: TGTGCCAGCACCCATGCGTACGAGCAGTACTTC
v_call: TRBV11-2
clone_size: once
d_call: .
cdr3_length: 11
j_call: TRBJ2-7

cdr3_aa: CASSLAVGGRDEQFF
cdr3_nt: TGTGCCAGCAGCTTAGCGGTAGGGGGTCGGGACGAGCAGTTCTTC
v_call: TRBV7-9
clone_size: once
d_call: .
cdr3_length: 15
j_call: TRBJ2-1

cdr3_aa: CASSLGGGRIEQFF
cdr3_nt: TGTGCCAGCAGTTTAGGGGGAGGGCGGATTGAGCAGTTCTTC
v_call: TRBV6-6
clone_size: .
d_call: .
cdr3_length: 14
j_call: TRBJ2-1

cdr3_aa: CAWSVGAGNYGYTF
cdr3_nt: TGTGCCTGGAGTGTTGGAGCAGGGAACTATGGCTACACCTTC
v_call: TRBV30
clone_size: .
d_call: .
cdr3_length: 14
j_call: TRBJ1-2

cdr3_aa: CAWSVSAGEAFF
cdr3_nt: TGTGCCTGGAGTGTTAGCGCAGGTGAAGCTTTCTTT
v_call: TRBV30
clone_size: few
d_call: .
cdr3_length: 12
j_call: TRBJ1-1

cdr3_aa: CASSVNPTGGEKLFF
cdr3_nt: TGTGCCAGCAGCGTCAACCCGACAGGGGGTGAAAAACTGTTTTTT
v_call: TRBV9
clone_size: .
d_call: TRBD1
cdr3_length: 15
j_call: TRBJ1-4

cdr3_aa: CASSAPGQRLGYTF
cdr3_nt: TGTGCCAGCAGTGCTCCGGGACAGAGGCTTGGCTACACCTTC
v_call: TRBV25-1
clone_size: .
d_call: TRBD1
cdr3_length: 14
j_call: TRBJ1-2

cdr3_aa: CAWTGSSYNEQFF
cdr3_nt: TGTGCCTGGACGGGGAGCTCCTACAATGAGCAGTTCTTC
v_call: TRBV30
clone_size: few
d_call: .
cdr3_length: 13
j_call: TRBJ2-1

cdr3_aa: CASSQAGEQYF
cdr3_nt: TGTGCCAGCAGTCAGGCAGGCGAGCAGTACTTC
v_call: TRBV7-2
clone_size: .
d_call: .
cdr3_length: 11
j_call: TRBJ2-7

cdr3_aa: CASTPAAGTSEQYF
cdr3_nt: TGTGCCAGCACCCCTGCGGCGGGGACCTCCGAGCAGTACTTC
v_call: TRBV28
clone_size: .
d_call: .
cdr3_length: 14
j_call: TRBJ2-7

cdr3_aa: CASSKVKGCIQYF
cdr3_nt: TGTGCCAGCAGCAAAGTTAAGGGGTGCATTCAGTACTTC
v_call: TRBV21-1
clone_size: .
d_call: .
cdr3_length: 13
j_call: TRBJ2-4

cdr3_aa: CASARDREVGEQYF
cdr3_nt: TGCGCCAGCGCCCGGGACAGGGAAGTTGGCGAGCAGTACTTC
v_call: TRBV10-1
clone_size: .
d_call: TRBD1
cdr3_length: 14
j_call: TRBJ2-7